This T cell receptor beta chain derives from a study of cytomegalovirus exposure and HLA in healthy donors. Whole-study results and caveats: A classifier reportedly called cytomegalovirus status with high sensitivity and specificity. In vitro work confirmed that a few CMV-associated chains recognize CMV antigens.

Clones were sequenced by immunoSEQ multiplex PCR, and TCRdb holds only the in-frame ones, with some missing. Here the sample spans hundreds of thousands of clones, about nine tenths being singletons. Regarding this clone: Antigen: not known.

The sequencing sample was made of PBMCs. The clonotype originates from a woman aged 18-29 years in good health and CMV-seropositive.

The CDR3: CASSPGQSRDGYTF. Written as DNA, the CDR3 is TGTGCCAGCAGCCCGGGACAGTCAAGAGATGGCTACACCTTC. V usage is TRBV11-2 and J usage is TRBJ1-2, with 7 bases aligning to TRBD1. CDR1 is SGHAT and CDR2 is FQNNGV in the germline V gene. The CDR3 totals 14 residues. V dropped 5 bases and J dropped 6; count of bases not matched to a gene: 9.